This T cell receptor (beta chain) was obtained from a study of technical replicates of blood from a handful of donors. Here immunoSEQ multiplex PCR was the method, and the copy in TCRdb shows in-frame clones only, minus some. The data hold 76,000 or so clones, with roughly nine tenths observed a single time. V dropped 0 bases and J dropped 5; count of bases not matched to a gene: 7. Germline-derived CDR1 and CDR2 are SGHKS and YYEKEE (reference sequence). The CDR3 spans 17 residues. V usage is TRBV5-5 and J usage is TRBJ2-2; 10 nucleotides match TRBD2. The material sequenced was T cells isolated from PBMCs. The receptor was derived from a human donor in good health. The CDR3 bases are TGTGCCAGCAGCTTGGAATCAGCGGGAGGGCTTACCGGGGAGCTGTTTTTT. Amino acid sequence: CASSLESAGGLTGELFF.